What follows are 24 T cell receptor beta chains derived from one specimen sequenced in a study of shared clonotypes between healthy human individuals. Clones were read by immunoSEQ multiplex PCR, and TCRdb kept only the in-frame ones, dropping some. The table includes about a million clones, approximately 76% detected once. Sequenced material: memory CD4+ T cells sorted from blood. Regarding subset: CD45RA-negative fraction. These TCRs come from a man between 18 and 35 years old in good health.

The V and J genes are TRBV7-8 and TRBJ2-1; TRBD2 aligns across 13 bases. Losses at the gene ends were 0 bases for V and 6 bases for J; bases not matched to a gene: 5. This CDR3 region has 17 residues. The germline V gene encodes CDR1 SGHVS and CDR2 FQNEAQ. Here the CDR3 reads CASSLARTSGSPNEQFF. CDR3 DNA sequence: TGTGCCAGCAGCTTAGCTCGGACTAGCGGGAGTCCCAATGAGCAGTTCTTC. The entire variable domain, with the rest obtained from reference TRBV7-8 and TRBJ2-1, is as follows: GAGVSQSPRYKVAKRGQDVALRCDPISGHVSLFWYQQALGQGPEFLTYFQNEAQLDKSGLPSDRFFAERPEGSVSTLKIQRTQQEDSAVYLCASSLARTSGSPNEQFFGPGTRLTVL.

The chain employs TRBV7-8 and TRBJ1-5; D uncertain. The CDR3 consists of 15 residues. Trimming left V 4 bases short and J 2 bases short, with 12 bases between. Germline V CDR1 and CDR2: SGHVS, FQNEAQ. The CDR3 loop reads CASSSWGGGNQPQHF. CDR3 nucleotide sequence: TGTGCCAGCAGCTCTTGGGGTGGAGGCAATCAGCCCCAGCATTTT.

The chain is built from TRBV4-3 and TRBJ2-3; the D gene is possibly TRBD2 (6 bases). Trimming cost V 5 bases and J 0 bases, with 12 bases left between them. CDR3 length: 15 residues. Germline V CDR1 and CDR2: LGHNA, YSLEER. The CDR3 loop is CASSARDSSTDTQYF. DNA for the CDR3: TGCGCCAGCAGCGCCCGGGACTCGAGCACAGATACGCAGTATTTT.

The chain uses TRBV28 and TRBJ1-6, with D unclear. V lost 6 bases, J lost 0 bases, and 9 bases lay in between. The V gene's germline CDR1 is MDHEN and CDR2 SYDVKM. The CDR3 spans 15 residues. CDR3 coding DNA: TGTGCCAGCAGATCCCCGGCCTCCTATAATTCACCCCTCCACTTT. Protein sequence: CASRSPASYNSPLHF. Full variable domain (missing parts from reference TRBV28 and TRBJ1-6): DVKVTQSSRYLVKRTGEKVFLECVQDMDHENMFWYRQDPGLGLRLIYFSYDVKMKEKGDIPEGYSVSREKKERFSLILESASTNQTSMYLCASRSPASYNSPLHFGNGTRLTVT.

The rearrangement joins TRBV11-2 to TRBJ1-1; no definite D call. Germline V gene sequence: CDR1 SGHAT, CDR2 FQNNGV. The CDR3 length is 15 residues. With 1 base removed from V and 1 base from J, the gap between germline ends came to 10 bases. CDR3 protein: CASSLGVLRNTEAFF. CDR3 sequence (DNA): TGTGCCAGCAGCTTAGGGGTCCTCCGGAACACTGAAGCTTTCTTT. The whole variable domain, filled in from reference TRBV11-2 and TRBJ1-1, reads EAGVAQSPRYKIIEKRQSVAFWCNPISGHATLYWYQQILGQGPKLLIQFQNNGVVDDSQLPKDRFSAERLKGVDSTLKIQPAKLEDSAVYLCASSLGVLRNTEAFFGQGTRLTVV.

In regard to this clone: Given a far larger clone just one base away, this is likely a sequencing read error. Other nucleotide sequences from this sample produce the same CDR3. The chain links TRBV4-1 to TRBJ1-1; TRBD1 might be the D (5 bases). The CDR3 covers 14 residues. CDR1 is MGHRA and CDR2 is YSYEKL in the germline V gene. CDR3 residues: CASSQGQGYTEAFF. The DNA of the CDR3 is TGCGCCAGCAGCCAAGGGCAGGGTTACACTGAAGCCTTCTTT.

This chain's CDR3 is CASSLALAGTEQYF. The CDR3 DNA is TGTGCCAGCAGCTTAGCTCTAGCGGGGACCGAGCAGTACTTC. The chain combines TRBV7-2 with TRBJ2-7, with 9 bases aligning to TRBD2. Germline CDR1 and CDR2: SGHTA and FQGNSA. This CDR3 comprises 14 residues. Trimming took 0 bases from V and 6 from J; bases not matched to a gene: 3.

This chain joins TRBV4-3 and TRBJ1-5; maybe TRBD1 (6 bases). Germline lookup yields CDR1 LGHNA and CDR2 YSLEER. Trimming stripped 3 bases from V and 6 bases from J, with 15 bases between. The CDR3 spans 15 residues. CDR3 region: CASSQDLRGFQPQHF. CDR3 DNA: TGCGCCAGCAGCCAGGACCTCAGGGGCTTTCAGCCCCAGCATTTT.

The CDR3 spells CASKLSGANVLTF. The CDR3 DNA reads as TGTGCCAGCAAACTTTCTGGGGCCAACGTCCTGACTTTC. The chain has TRBV6-1 and TRBJ2-6; D is uncertain. Trimming stripped 7 bases from V and 1 base from J, with 5 bases between. From germline, CDR1 is MNHNS and CDR2 SASEGT. The CDR3 length is 13 residues.

Comment on this clone: The same CDR3 is also encoded by other DNA sequences in this sample. The CDR3 region is CASSWGGTNEKLFF. The CDR3 DNA is TGTGCCAGCAGCTGGGGAGGGACTAATGAAAAACTGTTTTTT. The genes are TRBV5-5 and TRBJ1-4; D gene unclear. Per the germline V gene, CDR1 is SGHKS and CDR2 is YYEKEE (reference sequence). The CDR3 has 14 residues. V gave up 3 bases and J gave up 2 bases, with 8 bases separating them.

The chain combines TRBV9 with TRBJ1-1, with 8 positions matching TRBD1. The ends lost 0 bases at V and 4 bases at J; junction bases unmatched: 11. This CDR3 has 17 amino acids. Per germline, CDR1 SGDLS and CDR2 YYNGEE. CDR3 sequence: CASSVAGSGGRSTEAFF. CDR3 nucleotides: TGTGCCAGCAGCGTAGCTGGGTCAGGGGGCCGGAGCACTGAAGCTTTCTTT. The whole variable domain, filled in from reference TRBV9 and TRBJ1-1, reads DSGVTQTPKHLITATGQRVTLRCSPRSGDLSVYWYQQSLDQGLQFLIQYYNGEERAKGNILERFSAQQFPDLHSELNLSSLELGDSALYFCASSVAGSGGRSTEAFFGQGTRLTVV.

CDR3 amino acids: CASSDSQPGTRGGTQYF. CDR3 in DNA: TGTGCCAGCAGTGACTCCCAACCCGGGACAAGAGGGGGGACCCAGTACTTC. The chain is built from TRBV25-1 and TRBJ2-5; D perhaps matches TRBD1 (6 bases). Germline CDR1 is MGHDK and CDR2 is SYGVNS. V was clipped by 3 bases and J by 7 bases, with 24 bases between them. This CDR3 contains 17 residues.

The chain carries TRBV5-1 and TRBJ2-5; D may be TRBD2 (6 bases). Germline V gene data show CDR1 as SGHRS and CDR2 as YFSETQ. The CDR3 runs to 13 residues. Deletions cut 4 bases from V and 5 bases from J, with 12 bases between. CDR3 sequence: CASSTTRTETQYF. The CDR3 nucleotides are TGCGCCAGCAGCACGACTAGGACCGAGACCCAGTACTTC.

This clone was picked up a small number of times. The rearrangement uses TRBV7-6 and TRBJ1-2; 9 bases fit TRBD1. The V gene end was trimmed by 5 bases and the J gene end by 6 bases; junction bases not matched to a gene: 7. The CDR3 loop spans 14 amino acids. CDR1 is SGHVS, CDR2 FNYEAQ, per germline. This CDR3 is CASSMIQGANGYTF. The CDR3 region has the DNA TGTGCCAGCAGCATGATACAGGGGGCTAATGGCTACACCTTC.

The V call is TRBV19, the J call TRBJ2-6; D not resolved. V gave up 7 bases and J gave up 2 bases, with 12 bases separating them. Germline lookup yields CDR1 LNHDA and CDR2 SQIVND (reference sequence). The CDR3 covers 15 residues. The CDR3 loop is CASNNDIAGANVLTF. As DNA, the CDR3 is TGTGCCAGTAACAACGACATAGCTGGGGCCAACGTCCTGACTTTC.

The rearrangement joins TRBV13 to TRBJ2-5, with D possibly TRBD2 on 7 matching bases. Germline-derived CDR1 and CDR2 are PRHDT and FYEKMQ (reference sequence). V was trimmed by 4 bases and J by 7 bases, leaving 19 bases between them. The CDR3 spans 15 residues. The CDR3 region has the DNA TGTGCCAGCAGCTCCACCCTTGGGGGGGCAGGGACCCAGTACTTC. Translated, it gives CASSSTLGGAGTQYF. Full variable domain (missing parts from reference TRBV13 and TRBJ2-5): AAGVIQSPRHLIKEKRETATLKCYPIPRHDTVYWYQQGPGQDPQFLISFYEKMQSDKGSIPDRFSAQQFSDYHSELNMSSLELGDSALYFCASSSTLGGAGTQYFGPGTRLLVL.

V is TRBV29-1 and J is TRBJ2-7; either TRBD1 or TRBD2 may fit D (5 bases each). This CDR3 has 11 amino acids. Trimming pared 3 bases from V and 7 bases from J, leaving 10 bases between. Per the germline V gene, CDR1 is SQVTM and CDR2 is ANQGSEA. The CDR3 loop reads CSVERGEEQYF. The CDR3 DNA follows: TGCAGCGTTGAGCGAGGGGAGGAGCAGTACTTC.

The gene calls are TRBV5-4 and TRBJ1-1; 8 nucleotides line up with TRBD1. V was clipped by 4 bases and J by 8 bases; unmatched bases: 16. Germline values: CDR1 SGHNT, CDR2 YYREEE (reference sequence). CDR3 length: 16 amino acids. The chain's CDR3 is CASSRSHIGQGSEAFF. The CDR3 coding sequence is TGTGCCAGCAGCCGTTCCCACATAGGACAGGGCTCCGAAGCTTTCTTT.

This clone was counted only a few times. The V call is TRBV5-1, the J call TRBJ1-1; 12 bases fit TRBD1. The trim removed 3 bases at V and 11 bases at J, leaving 8 bases unmatched. Germline-derived CDR1 and CDR2 are SGHRS and YFSETQ. The CDR3 extends over 14 amino acids. Written as DNA, the CDR3 is TGCGCCAGCAGCTCGGGCGGGACAGGGGGCTTTGCTTTCTTT. This encodes CASSSGGTGGFAFF.

The chain combines TRBV4-3 with TRBJ2-1, with 7 bases matching TRBD2. V gave up 0 bases and J gave up 6 bases; unmatched junction bases: 8. The CDR3 has 16 amino acids. Germline loops: CDR1 LGHNA, CDR2 YSLEER. The CDR3, as DNA: TGCGCCAGCAGCCAAGATGCCGGGGGAGGGGTCAATGAGCAGTTCTTC. Protein: CASSQDAGGGVNEQFF.

The chain carries TRBV29-1 and TRBJ2-7; 8 bases are shared with TRBD1. CDR3 length: 13 amino acids. V was clipped by 7 bases and J by 3 bases; unmatched bases: 8. Germline assignment: CDR1 SQVTM and CDR2 ANQGSEA. The CDR3 region is CSARQGPDYEQYF. In DNA form, the CDR3 reads TGCAGCGCGAGACAGGGGCCGGACTACGAGCAGTACTTC.

This clone was observed a handful of times. The V gene is TRBV4-1, the J gene TRBJ2-7; TRBD2 aligns across 10 bases. V trimming: 1 base; J trimming: 1 base; junction bases outside the gene matches: 16. The CDR3 spans 20 residues. CDR1 and CDR2 from the germline V gene are MGHRA and YSYEKL. The CDR3 loop is CASSQVFDRPRAGGSYEQYF. The CDR3 bases are TGCGCCAGCAGCCAAGTGTTTGACAGACCCAGAGCGGGAGGGTCCTACGAGCAGTACTTC.

This chain joins TRBV9 and TRBJ2-5; 7 nucleotides match TRBD2. V was clipped by 0 bases and J by 1 base; unmatched bases: 6. The germline CDR1 and CDR2 sequences are SGDLS and YYNGEE. The CDR3 loop spans 16 amino acids. CDR3 coding DNA: TGTGCCAGCAGCGTAGGGCCGAGCGGGACCCAAGAGACCCAGTACTTC. Encoded protein: CASSVGPSGTQETQYF.

This clone was picked up a small number of times. This chain links TRBV6-5 with TRBJ1-3; D ambiguous. The CDR3 runs to 15 residues. Deletions cut 10 bases from V and 0 bases from J, with 16 bases between. In germline, CDR1 is MNHEY, CDR2 SVGAGI. CDR3 in DNA: TGTGCCACTAGACGTGCGGATAGCTCTGGAAACACCATATATTTT. It translates to CATRRADSSGNTIYF.